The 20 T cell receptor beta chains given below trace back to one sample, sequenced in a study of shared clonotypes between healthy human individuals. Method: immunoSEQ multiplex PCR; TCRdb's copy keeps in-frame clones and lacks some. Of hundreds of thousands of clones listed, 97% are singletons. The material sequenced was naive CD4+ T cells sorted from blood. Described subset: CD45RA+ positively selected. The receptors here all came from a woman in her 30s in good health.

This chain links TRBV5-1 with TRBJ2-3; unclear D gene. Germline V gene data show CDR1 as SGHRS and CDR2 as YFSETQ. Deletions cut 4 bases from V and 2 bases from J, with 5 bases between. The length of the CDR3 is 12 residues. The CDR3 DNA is TGCGCCAGCAGCGAGCACACAGATACGCAGTATTTT. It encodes CASSEHTDTQYF.

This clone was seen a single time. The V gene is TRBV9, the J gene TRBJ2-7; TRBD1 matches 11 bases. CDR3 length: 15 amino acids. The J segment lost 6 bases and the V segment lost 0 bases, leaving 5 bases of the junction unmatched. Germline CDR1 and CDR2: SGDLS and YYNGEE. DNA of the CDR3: TGTGCCAGCAGCGTAGGGGACAGGGGGGGCCTCGAGCAGTACTTC. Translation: CASSVGDRGGLEQYF.

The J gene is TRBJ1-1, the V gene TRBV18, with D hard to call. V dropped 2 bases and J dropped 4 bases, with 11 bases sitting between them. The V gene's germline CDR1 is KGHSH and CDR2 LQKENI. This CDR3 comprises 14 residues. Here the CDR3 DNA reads TGTGCCAGCTCACCAACCGCGGAGGCCACTGAAGCTTTCTTT. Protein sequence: CASSPTAEATEAFF.

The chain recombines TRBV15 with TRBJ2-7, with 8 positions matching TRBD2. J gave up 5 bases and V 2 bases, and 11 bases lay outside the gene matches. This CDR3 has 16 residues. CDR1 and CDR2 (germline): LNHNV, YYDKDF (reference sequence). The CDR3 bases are TGTGCCACCAGCAGAACCGGGACTAGTCCGGGGAACGAGCAGTACTTC. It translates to CATSRTGTSPGNEQYF. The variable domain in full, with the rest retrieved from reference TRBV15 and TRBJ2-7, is DAMVIQNPRYQVTQFGKPVTLSCSQTLNHNVMYWYQQKSSQAPKLLFHYYDKDFNNEADTPDNFQSRRPNTSFCFLDIRSPGLGDTAMYLCATSRTGTSPGNEQYFGPGTRLTVT.

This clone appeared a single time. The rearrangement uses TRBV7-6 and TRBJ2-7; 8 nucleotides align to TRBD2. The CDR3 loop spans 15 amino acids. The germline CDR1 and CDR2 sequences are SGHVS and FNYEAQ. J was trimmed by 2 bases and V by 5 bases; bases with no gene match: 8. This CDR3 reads CASSPGLAGPYEQYF. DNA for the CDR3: TGTGCCAGCAGCCCCGGGTTAGCGGGGCCCTACGAGCAGTACTTC.

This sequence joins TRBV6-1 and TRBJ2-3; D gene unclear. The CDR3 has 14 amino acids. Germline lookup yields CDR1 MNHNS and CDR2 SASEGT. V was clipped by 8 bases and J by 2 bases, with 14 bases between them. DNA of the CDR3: TGTGCCAGCGGAAACTCCCACAACACAGATACGCAGTATTTT. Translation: CASGNSHNTDTQYF.

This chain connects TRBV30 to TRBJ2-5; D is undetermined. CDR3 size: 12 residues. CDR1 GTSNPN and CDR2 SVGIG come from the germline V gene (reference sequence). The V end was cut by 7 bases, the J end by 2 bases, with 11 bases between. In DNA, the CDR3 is TGTGCCTTTGGACGGCCGCAAGAGACCCAGTACTTC. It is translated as CAFGRPQETQYF.

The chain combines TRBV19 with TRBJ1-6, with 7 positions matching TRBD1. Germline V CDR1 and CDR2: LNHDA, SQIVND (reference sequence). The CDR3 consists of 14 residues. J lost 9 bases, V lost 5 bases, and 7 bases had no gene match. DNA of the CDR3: TGTGCCAGTAGTGAACAGTCAGGGGGTTCACCCCTCCACTTT. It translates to CASSEQSGGSPLHF.

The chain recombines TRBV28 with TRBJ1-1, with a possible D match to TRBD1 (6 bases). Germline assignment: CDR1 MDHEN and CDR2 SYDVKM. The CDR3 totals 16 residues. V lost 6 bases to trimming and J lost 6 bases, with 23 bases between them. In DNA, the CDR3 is TGTGCCAGCAGACGCCACGCCGGCGGGGGCGTCCCTGAAGCTTTCTTT. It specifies CASRRHAGGGVPEAFF.

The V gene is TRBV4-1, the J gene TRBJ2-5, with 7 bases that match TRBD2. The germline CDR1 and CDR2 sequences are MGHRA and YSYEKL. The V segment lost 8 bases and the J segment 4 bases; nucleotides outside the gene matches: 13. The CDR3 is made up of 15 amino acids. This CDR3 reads CASARRAGEGETQYF. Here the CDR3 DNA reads TGCGCCAGCGCCCGCCGCGCGGGAGAGGGAGAGACCCAGTACTTC.

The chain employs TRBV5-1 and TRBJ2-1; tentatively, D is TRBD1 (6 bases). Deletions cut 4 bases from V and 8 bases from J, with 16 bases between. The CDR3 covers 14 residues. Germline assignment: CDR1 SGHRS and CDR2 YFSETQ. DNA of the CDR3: TGCGCCAGCAGCCACAGGGACGCGCGGGATGAGCAGTTCTTC. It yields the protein CASSHRDARDEQFF.

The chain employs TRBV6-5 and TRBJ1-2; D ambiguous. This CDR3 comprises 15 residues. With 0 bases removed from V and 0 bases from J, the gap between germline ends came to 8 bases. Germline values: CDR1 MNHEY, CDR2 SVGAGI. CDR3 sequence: CASSYSTKSNYGYTF. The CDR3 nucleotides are TGTGCCAGCAGTTACTCTACAAAATCTAACTATGGCTACACCTTC.

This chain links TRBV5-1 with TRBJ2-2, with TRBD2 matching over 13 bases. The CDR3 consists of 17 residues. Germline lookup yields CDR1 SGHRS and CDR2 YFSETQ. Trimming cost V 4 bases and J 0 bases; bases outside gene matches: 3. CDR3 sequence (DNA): TGCGCCAGCAGCACGGGACTAGCGGGAACGAACACCGGGGAGCTGTTTTTT. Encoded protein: CASSTGLAGTNTGELFF.

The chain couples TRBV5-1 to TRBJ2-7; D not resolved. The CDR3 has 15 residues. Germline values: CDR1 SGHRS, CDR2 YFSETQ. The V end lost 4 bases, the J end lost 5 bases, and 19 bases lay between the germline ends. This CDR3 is CASSPQGDGIHEQYF. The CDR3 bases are TGCGCCAGCAGCCCTCAAGGCGACGGAATCCACGAGCAGTACTTC.

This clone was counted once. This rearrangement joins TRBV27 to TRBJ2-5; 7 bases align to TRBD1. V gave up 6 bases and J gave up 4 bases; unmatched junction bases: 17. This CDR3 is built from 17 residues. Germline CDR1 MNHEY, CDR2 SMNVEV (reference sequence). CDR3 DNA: TGTGCCAGCAGGCCGATAAGGGGACAGATGAGAACAGAGACCCAGTACTTC. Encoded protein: CASRPIRGQMRTETQYF.

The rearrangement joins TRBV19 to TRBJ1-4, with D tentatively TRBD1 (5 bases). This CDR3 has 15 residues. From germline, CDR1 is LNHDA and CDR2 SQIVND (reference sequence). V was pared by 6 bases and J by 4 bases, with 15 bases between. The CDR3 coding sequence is TGTGCCAGTAGCCCCGGGGGGAAACTTAATGAAAAACTGTTTTTT. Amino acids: CASSPGGKLNEKLFF.

The CDR3 DNA is TGTGCCAGCAGCAAAGTTTTGGCGGATGAAGCTTTCTTT. Its protein is CASSKVLADEAFF. This chain joins TRBV21-1 and TRBJ1-1. TRBV21-1 is annotated as a pseudogene. The CDR3 has 13 residues.

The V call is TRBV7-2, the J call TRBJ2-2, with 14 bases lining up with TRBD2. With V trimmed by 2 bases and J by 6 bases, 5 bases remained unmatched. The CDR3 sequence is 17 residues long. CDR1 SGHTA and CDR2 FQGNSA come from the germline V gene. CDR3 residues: CASSLSGLAGEAGELFF. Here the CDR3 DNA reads TGTGCCAGCAGCTTATCGGGACTAGCGGGAGAGGCCGGGGAGCTGTTTTTT.

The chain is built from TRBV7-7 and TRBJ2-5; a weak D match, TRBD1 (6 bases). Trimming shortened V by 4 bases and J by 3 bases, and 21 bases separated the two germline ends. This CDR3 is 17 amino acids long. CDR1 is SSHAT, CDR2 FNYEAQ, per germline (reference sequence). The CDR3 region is CASSSGTQPAWKETQYF. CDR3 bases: TGTGCCAGCAGCTCCGGGACACAACCGGCCTGGAAAGAGACCCAGTACTTC. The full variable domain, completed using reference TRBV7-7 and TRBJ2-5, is GAGVSQSPRYKVTKRGQDVTLRCDPISSHATLYWYQQALGQGPEFLTYFNYEAQPDKSGLPSDRFSAERPEGSISTLTIQRTEQRDSAMYRCASSSGTQPAWKETQYFGPGTRLLVL.

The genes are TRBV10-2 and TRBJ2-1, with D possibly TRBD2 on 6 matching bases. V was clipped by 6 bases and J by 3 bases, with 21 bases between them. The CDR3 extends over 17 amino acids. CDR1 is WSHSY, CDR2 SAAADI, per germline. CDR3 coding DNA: TGCGCCAGCAGGCAACTACCAATAGGGAGGTACTACAATGAGCAGTTCTTC. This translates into CASRQLPIGRYYNEQFF.